This passage covers 6 T cell receptor beta chains from one sample sequenced in a study of T-cell reconstitution after alpha-beta-depleted transplantation in children. TCRbeta library preparation incorporated unique molecular identifiers. In TCRdb, the PCR reads were re-called with MiXCR into one record per CDR3 protein. The repertoire holds around 380,000 distinct CDR3 sequences, with approximately 10% as singletons. The material was PBMCs from the stem cell graft donor, obtained from the stem cell graft. All receptors come from a human donor who donated a stem cell graft to a child with acute myeloid leukemia.

The V call is TRBV4-1, the J call TRBJ2-3, with a possible D match to TRBD1 (5 bases). CDR1 and CDR2 (germline): MGHRA, YSYEKL. The CDR3 is 14 residues long. V was clipped by 4 bases and J by 2 bases, with 10 bases between them. The CDR3 spells CASSLGANTDTQYF. CDR3 bases: TGCGCCAGCAGCCTTGGGGCCAACACAGATACGCAGTATTTT.

The chain has TRBV4-1 and TRBJ2-7, with TRBD2 as a possible D gene (6 bases). Germline values: CDR1 MGHRA, CDR2 YSYEKL. The CDR3 totals 16 residues. V dropped 1 base and J dropped 0 bases, with 13 bases sitting between them. For the CDR3, the DNA is TGCGCCAGCAGCCAAGGGGGACTCCTGAACTCCTACGAGCAGTACTTC. This gives the protein CASSQGGLLNSYEQYF.

This clonotype has ten or more counts. The chain is built from TRBV12-3 or TRBV12-4 and TRBJ2-1; 8 nucleotides match TRBD2. The CDR3 is 14 amino acids. V dropped 5 bases and J dropped 8; count of bases not matched to a gene: 8. CDR3 loop: CASSIGLAVYEQFF. CDR3 DNA sequence: TGTGCCAGCAGTATCGGACTAGCAGTCTATGAGCAGTTCTTC.

Note on this clonotype: At one end the junction does not follow the germline gene, possibly because of a read error. DNA for the CDR3: TGCGCCAGCAGCCAAGATCTCGGGGTCAGGGATGAGCGGTTCTTC. Its protein product is CASSQDLGVRDERFF. This chain links TRBV4-3 with TRBJ2-1; perhaps D is TRBD1 or TRBD2 (5 bases each). The CDR3 loop spans 15 amino acids. The germline V gene encodes CDR1 LGHNA and CDR2 YSLEER.

The chain uses TRBV12-3 or TRBV12-4 and TRBJ1-1; TRBD1 matches at 8 bases. The V and J ends lost 5 bases and 4 bases, in that order; junction bases with no gene match: 9. The CDR3 is 15 amino acids. DNA of the CDR3: TGTGCCAGCAGTATAGACAGGGGTCGAGGCACTGAAGCTTTCTTT. It is translated as CASSIDRGRGTEAFF.

This rearrangement joins TRBV7-9 to TRBJ2-5, with TRBD2 as a possible D gene (6 bases). CDR1 and CDR2 (germline): SEHNR, FQNEAQ (reference sequence). Trimming took 1 base from V and 2 from J, leaving 14 bases between them. The CDR3 sequence is 16 residues long. Here the CDR3 reads CASSLVGGLTQETQYF. CDR3 coding DNA: TGTGCCAGCAGCTTAGTCGGGGGACTTACACAAGAGACCCAGTACTTC. Supplemented by reference TRBV7-9 and TRBJ2-5, the full variable domain reads DTGVSQNPRHKITKRGQNVTFRCDPISEHNRLYWYRQTLGQGPEFLTYFQNEAQLEKSRLLSDRFSAERPKGSFSTLEIQRTEQGDSAMYLCASSLVGGLTQETQYFGPGTRLLVL.